This T cell receptor beta chain was identified during a study of cytomegalovirus exposure and HLA in healthy donors. Study details: The study placed roughly four fifths of its approximately 400 genotyped donors in the Caucasian-associated ancestry cluster. Study conclusions and caveats: Productive status was seen about 90% or about 30% of the time for most TCR beta V segments in an earlier analysis. A link between a missense DCLRE1C variant and TCR beta V- and J-gene trimming emerged from a later analysis.

Of note for this clone: Its antigen is not known.

13 Jbeta primers and 60 Vbeta primers were used for the PCR. Method: immunoSEQ multiplex PCR; TCRdb's copy keeps in-frame clones and lacks some. The table has roughly 100,000 clones, under 80% seen once. The junction had 5 bases not matched to a gene; V was cut back by 1 base and J by 5 bases. Germline V lookup: CDR1 SGHVS, CDR2 FNYEAQ. This CDR3 spans 16 amino acids. The sequencing input was PBMCs. The clonotype was recovered from a man aged 55 to 70 in good health and CMV-seronegative. The chain couples TRBV7-6 to TRBJ2-5, with 12 bases aligning to TRBD1. CDR3 coding DNA: TGTGCCAGCAGCTTAGGCCGGGACAGGGGGCTTGAGACCCAGTACTTC. It encodes CASSLGRDRGLETQYF.